The rows below give T cell receptor beta chains drawn from one sample of a study of blood T cell repertoires in COVID-19. Using immunoSEQ multiplex PCR, the repertoire was profiled, and TCRdb retains in-frame clones only, with some absent. Here the sample spans approximately 200,000 clones, about nine tenths being singletons. The sequencing input was peripheral blood. These receptors originate from a man between 70 and 80 years old with acute or convalescent COVID-19. Both conserved end residues are part of each CDR3. A D gene is named only where the DNA matches it firmly. Clone size appears in some rows only: once, few, many, or a class for an expanded clone.

clone_size j_call d_call v_call cdr3_nt cdr3_aa
few TRBJ2-3 . TRBV14 TGTGCCAGCAGCGGTAGTAGAGCAGATACGCAGTATTTT CASSGSRADTQYF
. TRBJ2-5 . TRBV7-8 TGTGCCAGCAGCTTTGGGGAGCGGCAAGAGACCCAGTACTTC CASSFGERQETQYF
few TRBJ1-5 TRBD1 TRBV7-8 TGTGCCAGCAGCAAAGGACAGGCGGTGGCTGGCAATCAGCCCCAGCATTTT CASSKGQAVAGNQPQHF
once TRBJ2-3 . TRBV28 TGTGCCAGTATCTCTAGCACAGATACGCAGTATTTT CASISSTDTQYF
. TRBJ2-2 . TRBV15 TGTGCCACCAGCAGAGCGTTAGGGGCTACGAACACCGGGGAGCTGTTTTTT CATSRALGATNTGELFF
. TRBJ1-5 . TRBV2 TGTGCCAGCAGTGAAGTTACAGGCTATAGCAATCAGCCCCAGCATTTT CASSEVTGYSNQPQHF
. TRBJ2-7 . TRBV12-3/TRBV12-4 TGTGCCAGCAGTCGTGGACAGCATTACGAGCAGTACTTC CASSRGQHYEQYF
. TRBJ1-2 . TRBV6-5 TGTGCCAGCAGTACAAGACAGGATTACTATGGCTACACCTTC CASSTRQDYYGYTF
. TRBJ1-1 TRBD1 TRBV4-2 TGTGCCAGCAGCCAATCCTTCGGACAGGGGAAGGCTGAAGCTTTCTTT CASSQSFGQGKAEAFF
. TRBJ1-4 . TRBV7-2 TGTGCCAGCAGCTTAGGCCGGTCTTACGGTGAAAAACTGTTTTTT CASSLGRSYGEKLFF
. TRBJ2-1 . TRBV7-2 TGTGCCAGCAGCCTAAGCGGGCGAGGCTCCTACAATGAGCAGTTCTTC CASSLSGRGSYNEQFF
. TRBJ1-4 . TRBV18 TGTGCCAGCTCACCACCGCAGGGCGGTGAAAAACTGTTTTTT CASSPPQGGEKLFF
. TRBJ2-3 TRBD2 TRBV6-5 TGTGCCAGCAGTTACTCTGGACTAGCGGGAGATACGCAGTATTTT CASSYSGLAGDTQYF
. TRBJ1-2 TRBD1 TRBV11-3 TGTGCCAGCAGCTTTGGACAGGGGAATGGCTACACCTTC CASSFGQGNGYTF
. TRBJ1-5 TRBD1 TRBV5-6 TGTGCCAGCAGCTTGGGTCGGGACAGGGTTAGCAATCAGCCCCAGCATTTT CASSLGRDRVSNQPQHF
. TRBJ1-1 TRBD1 TRBV4-2 TGTGCCAGCAGCCACCTATCTGGGACAGGGGCCACTGAAGCTTTCTTT CASSHLSGTGATEAFF
. TRBJ2-7 TRBD1 TRBV7-6 TGTGCCAGCAGCTCCCTTACAGGGGCATCTTCCTACGAGCAGTACTTC CASSSLTGASSYEQYF
. TRBJ1-4 TRBD1 TRBV19 TGTGCCAGTAATGGACAGGGGGCAGGAGAAAAACTGTTTTTT CASNGQGAGEKLFF
once TRBJ2-7 . TRBV15 TGTGCCACCAGCAGAGATCACGGCAGCGCAACGACCTACGAGCAGTACTTC CATSRDHGSATTYEQYF
few TRBJ2-7 TRBD2 TRBV7-9 TGTGCCAGCAGCTTACTAGCGGGAAGGGACGAGCAGTACTTC CASSLLAGRDEQYF
. TRBJ1-1 . TRBV12-3/TRBV12-4 TGTGCCAGCAGTCTCACTGAAGCTTTCTTT CASSLTEAFF
. TRBJ2-3 . TRBV5-8 TGTGCCAGCAGCAGGATTGGGGCGGATACGCAGTATTTT CASSRIGADTQYF
. TRBJ2-7 TRBD2 TRBV7-8 TGTGCCAGCAGCTTAACCCCCTCTAGCGGGACCTACGAGCAGTACTTC CASSLTPSSGTYEQYF
once TRBJ1-2 . TRBV27 TGTGCCAGCAGTCCCCAGACGGGAGCTAACTATGGCTACACCTTC CASSPQTGANYGYTF
. TRBJ1-2 . TRBV29-1 TGCAGCGGGAGATACAGGGTAAGGTTTGCGGGCTACACCTTC CSGRYRVRFAGYTF
. TRBJ2-7 TRBD1 TRBV28 TGTGCCAGCACCACGAGGGGGCAGGGGGTCCCCTACGAGCAGTACTTC CASTTRGQGVPYEQYF
. TRBJ1-5 TRBD1 TRBV11-2 TGTGCCAGCAGCGTAGGAGGGGGACAGGGGAATCAGCCCCAGCATTTT CASSVGGGQGNQPQHF